This TCR beta chain emerged from a study of blood T cells in healthy people across ages. For the second PCR, which ran for about 6 to 11 cycles, a sample-barcoded 5' primer and a J-beta primer mix were used. The authors tagged each cDNA molecule using a template-switch adaptor with 12 random nucleotides. TCRdb called the 5' RACE reads again in MiXCR, with one record for every CDR3 protein. The sample carries some 1.4 million distinct CDR3 sequences, around 42% recorded once. This clonotype has at least ten counts. Trimming cost V 1 base and J 1 base, with 5 bases left between them. CDR1 SNHLY and CDR2 FYNNEI come from the germline V gene. The CDR3 length is 15 residues.

The sequencing input was blood. The V gene is TRBV2, the J gene TRBJ2-6; D unclear. This clonotype was sampled from a woman younger than 35 in good health. The CDR3 loop reads CASSEEGSGANVLTF. CDR3 sequence (DNA): TGTGCCAGCAGTGAAGAAGGGTCTGGGGCCAACGTCCTGACTTTC.